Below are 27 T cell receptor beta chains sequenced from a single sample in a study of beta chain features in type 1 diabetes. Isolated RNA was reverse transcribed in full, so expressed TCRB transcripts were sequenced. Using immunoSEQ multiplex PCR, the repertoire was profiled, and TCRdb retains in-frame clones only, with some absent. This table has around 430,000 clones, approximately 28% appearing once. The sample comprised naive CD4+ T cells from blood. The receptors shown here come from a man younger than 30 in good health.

The DNA for the CDR3 is TGCAGCACCCGAGACAGGGTGAACACTGAAGCTTTCTTT. It is translated as CSTRDRVNTEAFF. This rearrangement joins TRBV29-1 to TRBJ1-1; 7 bases map to TRBD1. This CDR3 comprises 13 residues. The germline V gene has CDR1 SQVTM and CDR2 ANQGSEA. The V segment lost 8 bases and the J segment 0 bases; nucleotides outside the gene matches: 6.

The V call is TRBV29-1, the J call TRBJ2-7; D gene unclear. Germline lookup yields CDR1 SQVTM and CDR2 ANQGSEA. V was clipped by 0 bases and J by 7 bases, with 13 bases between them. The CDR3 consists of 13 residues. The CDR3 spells CSVEDDGLREQYF. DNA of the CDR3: TGCAGCGTTGAAGATGATGGGTTGAGGGAGCAGTACTTC.

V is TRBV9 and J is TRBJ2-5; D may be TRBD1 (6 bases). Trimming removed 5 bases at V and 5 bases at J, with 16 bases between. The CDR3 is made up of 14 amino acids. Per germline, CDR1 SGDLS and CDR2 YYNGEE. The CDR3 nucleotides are TGTGCCAGCAGTAAACAGGGTTTTCGGGAGACCCAGTACTTC. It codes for CASSKQGFRETQYF.

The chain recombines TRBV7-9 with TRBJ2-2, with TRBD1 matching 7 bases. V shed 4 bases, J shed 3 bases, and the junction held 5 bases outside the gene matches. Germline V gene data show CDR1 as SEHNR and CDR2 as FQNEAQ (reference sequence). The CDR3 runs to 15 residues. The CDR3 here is CASSWGTGDTGELFF. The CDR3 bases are TGTGCCAGCAGCTGGGGTACAGGGGACACCGGGGAGCTGTTTTTT. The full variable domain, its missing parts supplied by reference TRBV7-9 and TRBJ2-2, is DTGVSQNPRHKITKRGQNVTFRCDPISEHNRLYWYRQTLGQGPEFLTYFQNEAQLEKSRLLSDRFSAERPKGSFSTLEIQRTEQGDSAMYLCASSWGTGDTGELFFGEGSRLTVL.

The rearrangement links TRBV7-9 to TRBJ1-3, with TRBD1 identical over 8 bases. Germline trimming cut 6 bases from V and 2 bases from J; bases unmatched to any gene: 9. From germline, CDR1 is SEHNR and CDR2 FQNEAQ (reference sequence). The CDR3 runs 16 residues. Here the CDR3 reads CASSPSGQGAGNTIYF. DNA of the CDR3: TGTGCCAGCAGTCCATCCGGACAGGGAGCTGGAAACACCATATATTTT. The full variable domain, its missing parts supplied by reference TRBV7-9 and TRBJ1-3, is DTGVSQNPRHKITKRGQNVTFRCDPISEHNRLYWYRQTLGQGPEFLTYFQNEAQLEKSRLLSDRFSAERPKGSFSTLEIQRTEQGDSAMYLCASSPSGQGAGNTIYFGEGSWLTVV.

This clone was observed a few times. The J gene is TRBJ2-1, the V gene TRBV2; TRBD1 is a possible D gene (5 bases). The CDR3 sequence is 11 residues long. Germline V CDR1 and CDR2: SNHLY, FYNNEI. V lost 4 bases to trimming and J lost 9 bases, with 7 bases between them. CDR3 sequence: CASSGGVEQFF. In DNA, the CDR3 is TGTGCCAGCAGTGGGGGCGTTGAGCAGTTCTTC.

DNA of the CDR3: TGTGCCACGGGGATTTACAATGAGCAGTTCTTC. It codes for CATGIYNEQFF. This rearrangement joins TRBV2 to TRBJ2-1, with a tentative D call TRBD2 (5 bases). Trimming stripped 10 bases from V and 4 bases from J, with 8 bases between. The germline V gene has CDR1 SNHLY and CDR2 FYNNEI. There are 11 residues in the CDR3.

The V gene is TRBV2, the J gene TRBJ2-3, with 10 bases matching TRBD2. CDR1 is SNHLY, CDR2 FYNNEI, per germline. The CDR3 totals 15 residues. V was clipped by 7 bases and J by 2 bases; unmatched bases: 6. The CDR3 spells CASTRLAGSTDTQYF. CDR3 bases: TGTGCCAGCACCCGACTAGCGGGTTCCACAGATACGCAGTATTTT.

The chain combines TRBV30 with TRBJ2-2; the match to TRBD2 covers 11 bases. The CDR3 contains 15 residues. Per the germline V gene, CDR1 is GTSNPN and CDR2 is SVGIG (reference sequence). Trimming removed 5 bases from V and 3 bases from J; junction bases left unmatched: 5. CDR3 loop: CAWASSGRYTGELFF. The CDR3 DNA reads TGTGCCTGGGCATCTAGCGGGAGGTACACCGGGGAGCTGTTTTTT.

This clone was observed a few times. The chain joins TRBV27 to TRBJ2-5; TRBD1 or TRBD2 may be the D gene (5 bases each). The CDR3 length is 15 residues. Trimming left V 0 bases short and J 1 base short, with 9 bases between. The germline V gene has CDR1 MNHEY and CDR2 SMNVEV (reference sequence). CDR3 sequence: CASSLSRDGQETQYF. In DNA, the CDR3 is TGTGCCAGCAGTTTATCGAGGGACGGCCAAGAGACCCAGTACTTC.

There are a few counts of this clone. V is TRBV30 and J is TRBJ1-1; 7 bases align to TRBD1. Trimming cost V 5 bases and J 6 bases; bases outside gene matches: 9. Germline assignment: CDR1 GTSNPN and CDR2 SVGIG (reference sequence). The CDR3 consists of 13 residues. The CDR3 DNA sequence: TGTGCCTGGGCGACAGGGCGGGGTTCTGAAGCTTTCTTT. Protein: CAWATGRGSEAFF.

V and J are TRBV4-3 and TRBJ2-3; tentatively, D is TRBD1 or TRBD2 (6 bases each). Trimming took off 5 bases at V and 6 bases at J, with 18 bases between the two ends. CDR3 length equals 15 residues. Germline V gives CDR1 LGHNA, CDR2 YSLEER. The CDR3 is CASSDQLGGWDTQYF. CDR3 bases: TGCGCCAGCAGCGACCAGCTGGGGGGCTGGGATACGCAGTATTTT.

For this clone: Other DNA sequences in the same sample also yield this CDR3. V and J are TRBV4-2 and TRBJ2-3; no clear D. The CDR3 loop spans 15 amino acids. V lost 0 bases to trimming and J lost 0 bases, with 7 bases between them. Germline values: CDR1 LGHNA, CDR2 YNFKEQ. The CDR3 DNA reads TGTGCCAGCAGCCAAGAGGCCAGTAGCACAGATACGCAGTATTTT. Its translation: CASSQEASSTDTQYF.

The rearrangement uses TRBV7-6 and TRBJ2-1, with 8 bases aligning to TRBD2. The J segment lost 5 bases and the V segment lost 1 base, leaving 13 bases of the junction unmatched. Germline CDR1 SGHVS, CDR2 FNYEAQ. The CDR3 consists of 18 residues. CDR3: CASSLVRVSGNPHNEQFF. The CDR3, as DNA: TGTGCCAGCAGCTTAGTTCGAGTTAGCGGGAACCCCCACAATGAGCAGTTCTTC.

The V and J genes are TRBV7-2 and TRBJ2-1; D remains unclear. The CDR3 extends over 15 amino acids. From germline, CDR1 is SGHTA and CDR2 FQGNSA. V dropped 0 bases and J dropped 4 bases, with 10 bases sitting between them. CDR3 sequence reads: CASSLATSGYNEQFF. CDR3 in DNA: TGTGCCAGCAGCTTAGCAACGTCCGGGTACAATGAGCAGTTCTTC.

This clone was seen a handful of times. DNA for the CDR3: TGCAGCGTTGCGGACAGTTCAGAGTCTGGCTACACCTTC. Protein: CSVADSSESGYTF. The chain carries TRBV29-1 and TRBJ1-2; possible D gene TRBD1, 6 bases. This CDR3 is built from 13 residues. Germline V gives CDR1 SQVTM, CDR2 ANQGSEA. V dropped 4 bases and J dropped 7 bases, with 16 bases sitting between them.

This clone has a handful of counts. The CDR3 loop is CASSLAGTSLYNEQFF. CDR3 nucleotide sequence: TGTGCCAGCAGCCTCGCTGGGACTAGCCTATACAATGAGCAGTTCTTC. The chain combines TRBV14 with TRBJ2-1; 9 positions match TRBD2. CDR3 length: 16 amino acids. The junction had 8 bases not matched to a gene; V was cut back by 4 bases and J by 4 bases. Germline CDR1 is SGHDN and CDR2 is FVKESK.

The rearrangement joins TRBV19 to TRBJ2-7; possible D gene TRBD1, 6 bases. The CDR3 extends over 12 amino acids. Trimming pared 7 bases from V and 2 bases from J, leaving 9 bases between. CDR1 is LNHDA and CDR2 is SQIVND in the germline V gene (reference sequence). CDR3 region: CASTRDTYEQYF. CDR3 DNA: TGTGCCAGTACCCGGGACACCTACGAGCAGTACTTC. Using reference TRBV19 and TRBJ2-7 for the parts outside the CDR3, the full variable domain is DGGITQSPKYLFRKEGQNVTLSCEQNLNHDAMYWYRQDPGQGLRLIYYSQIVNDFQKGDIAEGYSVSREKKESFPLTVTSAQKNPTAFYLCASTRDTYEQYFGPGTRLTVT.

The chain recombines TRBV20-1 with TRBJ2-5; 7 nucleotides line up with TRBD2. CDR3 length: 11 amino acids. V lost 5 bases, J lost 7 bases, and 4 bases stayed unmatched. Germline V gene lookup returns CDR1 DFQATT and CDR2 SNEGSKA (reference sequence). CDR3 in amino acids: CSASSGVTQYF. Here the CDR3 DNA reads TGCAGTGCTTCGAGCGGGGTGACCCAGTACTTC.

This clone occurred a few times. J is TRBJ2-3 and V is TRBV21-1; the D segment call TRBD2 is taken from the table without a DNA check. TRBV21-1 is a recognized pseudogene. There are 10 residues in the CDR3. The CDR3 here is CASSKAPEYF. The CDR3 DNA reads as TGTGCCAGCAGCAAAGCCCCGGAGTATTTT.

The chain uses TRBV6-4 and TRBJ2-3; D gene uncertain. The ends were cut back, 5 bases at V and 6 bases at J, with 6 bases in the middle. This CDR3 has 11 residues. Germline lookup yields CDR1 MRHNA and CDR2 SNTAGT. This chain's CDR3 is CASSSRDTQYF. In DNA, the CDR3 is TGTGCCAGCAGTAGTAGGGATACGCAGTATTTT.

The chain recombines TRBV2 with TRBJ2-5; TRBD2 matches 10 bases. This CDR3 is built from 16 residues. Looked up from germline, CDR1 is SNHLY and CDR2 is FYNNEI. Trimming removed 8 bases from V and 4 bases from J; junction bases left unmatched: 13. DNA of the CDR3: TGTGCCAGCCGTAGACCTAGCGGGAGTTCTACAGAGACCCAGTACTTC. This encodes CASRRPSGSSTETQYF.

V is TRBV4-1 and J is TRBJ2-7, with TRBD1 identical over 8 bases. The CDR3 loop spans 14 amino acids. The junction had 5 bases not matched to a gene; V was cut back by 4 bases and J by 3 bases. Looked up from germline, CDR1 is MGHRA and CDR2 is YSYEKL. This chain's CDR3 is CASSLRQGYYEQYF. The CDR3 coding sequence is TGCGCCAGCAGCCTCCGACAGGGGTACTACGAGCAGTACTTC.

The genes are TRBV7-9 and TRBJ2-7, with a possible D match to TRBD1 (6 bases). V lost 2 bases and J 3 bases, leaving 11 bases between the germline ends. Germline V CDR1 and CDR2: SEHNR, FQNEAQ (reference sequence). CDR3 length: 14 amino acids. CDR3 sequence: CASSLRGQSYEQYF. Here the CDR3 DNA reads TGTGCCAGCAGCTTAAGAGGACAGAGCTACGAGCAGTACTTC.

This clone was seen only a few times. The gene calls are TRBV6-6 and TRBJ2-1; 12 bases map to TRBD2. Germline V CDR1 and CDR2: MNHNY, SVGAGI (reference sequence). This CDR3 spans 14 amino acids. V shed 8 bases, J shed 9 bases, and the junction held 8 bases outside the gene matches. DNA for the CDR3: TGTGCCAGCGGAAGACTAGCGGGAGACGGTGAGCAGTTCTTC. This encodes CASGRLAGDGEQFF.

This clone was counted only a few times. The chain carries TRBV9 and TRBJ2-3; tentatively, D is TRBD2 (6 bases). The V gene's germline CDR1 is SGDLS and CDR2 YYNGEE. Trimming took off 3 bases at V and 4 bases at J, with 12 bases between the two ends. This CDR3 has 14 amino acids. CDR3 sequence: CASSALREPDTQYF. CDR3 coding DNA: TGTGCCAGCAGCGCGCTACGGGAGCCAGATACGCAGTATTTT.

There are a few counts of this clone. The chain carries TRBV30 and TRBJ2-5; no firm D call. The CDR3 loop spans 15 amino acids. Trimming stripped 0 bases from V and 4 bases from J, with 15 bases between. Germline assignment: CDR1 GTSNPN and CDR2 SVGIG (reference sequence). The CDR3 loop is CAWSVQGPYAETQYF. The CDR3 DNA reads TGTGCCTGGAGTGTACAAGGACCTTATGCAGAGACCCAGTACTTC.